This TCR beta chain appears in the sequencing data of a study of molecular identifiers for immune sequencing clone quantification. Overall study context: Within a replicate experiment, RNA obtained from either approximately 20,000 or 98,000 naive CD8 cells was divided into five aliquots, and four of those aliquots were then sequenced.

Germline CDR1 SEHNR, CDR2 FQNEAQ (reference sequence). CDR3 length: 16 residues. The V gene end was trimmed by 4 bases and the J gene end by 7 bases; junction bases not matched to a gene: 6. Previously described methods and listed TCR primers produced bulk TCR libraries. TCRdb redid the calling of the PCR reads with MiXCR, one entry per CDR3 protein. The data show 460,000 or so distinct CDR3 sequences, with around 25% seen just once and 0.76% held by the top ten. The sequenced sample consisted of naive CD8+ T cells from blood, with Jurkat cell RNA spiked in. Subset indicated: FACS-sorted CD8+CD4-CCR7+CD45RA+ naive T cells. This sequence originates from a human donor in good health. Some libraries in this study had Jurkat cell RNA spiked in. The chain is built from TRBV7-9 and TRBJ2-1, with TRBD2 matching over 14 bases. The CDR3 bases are TGTGCCAGCAGCTCCGGGACTAGCGGGAGACGTAATGAGCAGTTCTTC. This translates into CASSSGTSGRRNEQFF.